A selection of T cell receptor beta chains follows, all from one sample in a study of blood T cell repertoires in COVID-19. Method: immunoSEQ multiplex PCR; TCRdb's copy keeps in-frame clones and lacks some. The sample lists roughly 140,000 clones, more than 75% occurring once. Input material: peripheral blood. All receptors derive from a man aged 60 to 69 with active or convalescent COVID-19. CDR3s leave out the opening cysteine and the closing phenylalanine or tryptophan. The order of the fields is clone size, V gene, J gene, CDR3 protein. Not every row has a clone size; where given, it reads once, few, many or a size class.

>NA|TRBV19|TRBJ1-4
ASSIDRSGEKLF
>NA|TRBV15|TRBJ1-4
ATSRDYRGIGEKLF
>NA|TRBV9|TRBJ1-4
ASSVGGEGDILF
>NA|TRBV28|TRBJ2-7
ASRGQGVGEQY
>NA|TRBV11-3|TRBJ2-5
ASSLDGAGKETQY
>NA|TRBV3-1/TRBV3-2|TRBJ1-1
ASTPTGTGYEAF
>once|TRBV11-3|TRBJ2-7
ASIRGYSPREQY
>NA|TRBV6-2/TRBV6-3|TRBJ1-5
ASSRPGGDQPQH
>NA|TRBV4-1|TRBJ2-7
ASSQGDILTYEQY
>NA|TRBV9|TRBJ2-3
ASSVNIAGSTDTQY
>once|TRBV7-8|TRBJ2-5
ASSRGTGGGETQY
>NA|TRBV12-2|TRBJ2-5
ASLRTSDQETQY
>NA|TRBV6-7|TRBJ2-2
ASLNTTPGELF
>once|TRBV5-4|TRBJ2-5
ASSQDRDGETQY
>NA|TRBV9|TRBJ2-7
ASSVDGGRTYEQY
>few|TRBV4-1|TRBJ2-1
ASSGMGLANNEQF
>NA|TRBV5-1|TRBJ1-2
ASSAGTGWVSYGYT